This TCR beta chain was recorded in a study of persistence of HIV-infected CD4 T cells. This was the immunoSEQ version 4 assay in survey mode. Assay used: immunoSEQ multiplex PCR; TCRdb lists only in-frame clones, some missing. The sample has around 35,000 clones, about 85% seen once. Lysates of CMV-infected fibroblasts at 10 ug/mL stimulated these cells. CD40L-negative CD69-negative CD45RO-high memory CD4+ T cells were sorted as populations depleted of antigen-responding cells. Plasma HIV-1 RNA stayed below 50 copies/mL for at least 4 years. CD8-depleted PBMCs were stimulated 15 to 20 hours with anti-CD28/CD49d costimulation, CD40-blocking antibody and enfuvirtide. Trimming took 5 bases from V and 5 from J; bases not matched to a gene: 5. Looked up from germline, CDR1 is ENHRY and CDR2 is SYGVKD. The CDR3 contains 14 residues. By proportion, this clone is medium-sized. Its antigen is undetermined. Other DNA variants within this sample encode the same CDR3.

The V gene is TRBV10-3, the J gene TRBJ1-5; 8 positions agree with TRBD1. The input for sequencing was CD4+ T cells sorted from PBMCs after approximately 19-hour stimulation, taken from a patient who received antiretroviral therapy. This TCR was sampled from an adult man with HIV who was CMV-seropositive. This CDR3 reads CAISSGTGDQPQHF. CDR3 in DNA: TGTGCCATCAGTTCCGGGACAGGAGATCAGCCCCAGCATTTT.